These 15 T cell receptor beta chains were all obtained from the same sample, sequenced in a study of T-cell reconstitution after alpha-beta-depleted transplantation in children. Using unique molecular identifiers, the investigators prepared the TCRbeta library. TCRdb passed the PCR reads through MiXCR, listing each CDR3 protein once. The sample yields approximately 240,000 distinct CDR3 sequences, about 9.2% seen once. Specimen: PBMCs from the stem cell graft donor, collected from the stem cell graft. The source is a human donor who donated a stem cell graft to a child with acute lymphoblastic leukemia.

In this sample, this clonotype turned up a few times. The chain employs TRBV18 and TRBJ2-5; 7 bases fit TRBD1. Germline V gives CDR1 KGHSH, CDR2 LQKENI. The V segment lost 3 bases and the J segment 7 bases; nucleotides outside the gene matches: 5. The CDR3 totals 13 residues. The CDR3 DNA follows: TGTGCCAGCTCACCGACAGGGATGGGGACCCAGTACTTC. This codes for CASSPTGMGTQYF.

A few counts support this clonotype. The rearrangement uses TRBV20-1 and TRBJ2-5, with 7 bases identical to TRBD2. The CDR3 is 21 residues long. Trimming removed 0 bases from V and 4 bases from J; junction bases left unmatched: 26. The germline CDR1 and CDR2 sequences are DFQATT and SNEGSKA (reference sequence). CDR3: CSARDGGQIYGSIAGVETQYF. The CDR3 nucleotides are TGCAGTGCTAGAGATGGTGGGCAGATTTACGGCTCGATTGCGGGGGTAGAGACCCAGTACTTC.

This clonotype has just a few counts. The chain employs TRBV6-2 or TRBV6-3 and TRBJ1-4, with no clear D. The germline V and J ends were trimmed by 8 bases and 0 bases, with 7 bases remaining between them. This CDR3 comprises 13 residues. CDR1 is MNHEY and CDR2 is SVGEGT in the germline V gene. This CDR3 is CASGTATNEKLFF. CDR3 nucleotide sequence: TGTGCCAGCGGAACTGCAACTAATGAAAAACTGTTTTTT.

This clonotype was recorded at least ten times. The V and J genes are TRBV20-1 and TRBJ2-3; the D gene is possibly TRBD1 (5 bases). V was shortened by 7 bases and J by 0 bases, with 14 bases between the two germline ends. The CDR3 has 14 residues. CDR1 and CDR2 from the germline V gene are DFQATT and SNEGSKA (reference sequence). The CDR3 nucleotides read TGCAGTGGGGGCCTGCAATTAAGCACAGATACGCAGTATTTT. The encoded protein is CSGGLQLSTDTQYF.

This rearrangement joins TRBV19 to TRBJ2-5; D may correspond to TRBD1 or TRBD2 (5 bases each). V lost 6 bases to trimming and J lost 4 bases, with 15 bases between them. The germline V gene has CDR1 LNHDA and CDR2 SQIVND (reference sequence). CDR3 length: 14 amino acids. In DNA form, the CDR3 reads TGTGCCAGTAGCCATACCGGGGCTTCAGAGACCCAGTACTTC. As protein: CASSHTGASETQYF.

This rearrangement joins TRBV4-1 to TRBJ2-6, with 7 bases aligning to TRBD1. The germline V gene has CDR1 MGHRA and CDR2 YSYEKL. The CDR3 consists of 18 residues. V lost 3 bases to trimming and J lost 0 bases; unmatched junction nucleotides: 8. The CDR3 region is CASSHEQGLRSGANVLTF. The CDR3 nucleotides are TGCGCCAGCAGCCACGAACAGGGGCTCCGCTCTGGGGCCAACGTCCTGACTTTC.

Concerning this clonotype itself: A junction boundary mismatches the germline segment, possibly from a read error. The J gene is TRBJ2-3, the V gene TRBV20-1, with D perhaps being TRBD1 or TRBD2 (5 bases each). The germline CDR1 and CDR2 sequences are DFQATT and SNEGSKA (reference sequence). The CDR3 runs to 13 residues. CDR3 sequence (DNA): TGCAGTCCTAGGGGTGGGAGTACAGATACGCAGTATTTT. Translation: CSPRGGSTDTQYF.

This chain links TRBV5-6 with TRBJ2-3, with 12 bases lining up with TRBD2. The length of the CDR3 is 17 residues. Trimming cost V 4 bases and J 3 bases; bases outside gene matches: 9. CDR1 and CDR2 from the germline V gene are SGHDT and YYEEEE. CDR3 bases: TGTGCCAGCAGCCAGCTTCGACTAGCGGGGGTGACAGATACGCAGTATTTT. Its protein is CASSQLRLAGVTDTQYF.

The table lists this clonotype with a count of one. The V and J genes are TRBV5-5 and TRBJ1-2; 8 bases match TRBD1. CDR1 is SGHKS, CDR2 YYEKEE, per germline (reference sequence). V trimming: 0 bases; J trimming: 4 bases; junction bases outside the gene matches: 2. This CDR3 has 14 residues. The CDR3 DNA reads TGTGCCAGCAGCTTGGACGACAGGGGCTATGGCTACACCTTC. Its protein is CASSLDDRGYGYTF.

The chain uses TRBV5-6 and TRBJ2-7; 10 bases align to TRBD1. CDR1 and CDR2 (germline): SGHDT, YYEEEE. This CDR3 contains 16 residues. J lost 6 bases, V lost 0 bases, and 9 bases had no gene match. CDR3 sequence: CASSLGTRQGAREQYF. As DNA, the CDR3 is TGTGCCAGCAGCTTGGGTACACGACAGGGGGCGCGCGAGCAGTACTTC.

This clonotype appeared a few times. The chain recombines TRBV6-2 or TRBV6-3 with TRBJ1-1; 10 bases match TRBD1. V lost 7 bases and J lost 5; bases outside the gene matches: 16. The germline CDR1 and CDR2 sequences are MNHEY and SVGEGT. The CDR3 contains 17 residues. As DNA, the CDR3 is TGTGCCAGCAACCACATCGACAGGGGGCGGTTAAGGACTGAAGCTTTCTTT. The encoded protein is CASNHIDRGRLRTEAFF.

In this sample, this clonotype turned up a few times. This sequence joins TRBV4-2 and TRBJ2-6, with 9 bases fitting TRBD1. Germline trimming cut 0 bases from V and 4 bases from J; bases unmatched to any gene: 4. The germline gives CDR1 LGHNA, CDR2 YNFKEQ. CDR3 length: 17 amino acids. The CDR3 spells CASSQDRTGAGANVLTF. In nucleotides, the CDR3 is TGTGCCAGCAGCCAAGACCGGACAGGGGCAGGGGCCAACGTCCTGACTTTC.

The V and J genes are TRBV19 and TRBJ2-4, with a weak D call TRBD2 (5 bases). Trimming stripped 3 bases from V and 6 bases from J, with 12 bases between. From germline, CDR1 is LNHDA and CDR2 SQIVND (reference sequence). This CDR3 has 14 amino acids. CDR3 DNA: TGTGCCAGTAGTATTCGGGGTTTAGGAAACATTCAGTACTTC. Encoded protein: CASSIRGLGNIQYF.

This clonotype came up many times. The V gene is TRBV27, the J gene TRBJ1-5; TRBD1 agrees at 8 bases. The junction had 13 bases not matched to a gene; V was cut back by 4 bases and J by 5 bases. CDR3 length: 17 residues. Germline V gene data show CDR1 as MNHEY and CDR2 as SMNVEV (reference sequence). CDR3 sequence reads: CASSSGGQGLFDQPQHF. The CDR3 DNA reads TGTGCCAGCAGTTCCGGCGGACAGGGCCTATTTGATCAGCCCCAGCATTTT.

The chain joins TRBV4-2 to TRBJ1-1; the D gene is possibly TRBD1 (5 bases). CDR3 size: 14 residues. The germline V and J ends were trimmed by 3 bases and 3 bases, with 11 bases remaining between them. Germline values: CDR1 LGHNA, CDR2 YNFKEQ. The CDR3 region is CASSQRGLDTEAFF. CDR3 in DNA: TGTGCCAGCAGCCAGAGGGGTTTGGACACTGAAGCTTTCTTT.